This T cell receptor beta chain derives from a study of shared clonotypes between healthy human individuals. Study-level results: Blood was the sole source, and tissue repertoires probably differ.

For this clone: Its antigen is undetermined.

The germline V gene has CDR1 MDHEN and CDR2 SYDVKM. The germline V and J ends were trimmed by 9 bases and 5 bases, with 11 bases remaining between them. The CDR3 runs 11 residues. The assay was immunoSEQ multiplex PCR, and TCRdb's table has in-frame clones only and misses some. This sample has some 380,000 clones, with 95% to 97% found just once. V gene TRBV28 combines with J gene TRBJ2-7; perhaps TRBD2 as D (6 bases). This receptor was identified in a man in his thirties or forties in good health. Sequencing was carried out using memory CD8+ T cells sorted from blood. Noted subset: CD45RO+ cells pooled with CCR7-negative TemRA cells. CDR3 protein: CASGLSHEQYF. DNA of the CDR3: TGTGCCAGTGGACTATCCCACGAGCAGTACTTC.